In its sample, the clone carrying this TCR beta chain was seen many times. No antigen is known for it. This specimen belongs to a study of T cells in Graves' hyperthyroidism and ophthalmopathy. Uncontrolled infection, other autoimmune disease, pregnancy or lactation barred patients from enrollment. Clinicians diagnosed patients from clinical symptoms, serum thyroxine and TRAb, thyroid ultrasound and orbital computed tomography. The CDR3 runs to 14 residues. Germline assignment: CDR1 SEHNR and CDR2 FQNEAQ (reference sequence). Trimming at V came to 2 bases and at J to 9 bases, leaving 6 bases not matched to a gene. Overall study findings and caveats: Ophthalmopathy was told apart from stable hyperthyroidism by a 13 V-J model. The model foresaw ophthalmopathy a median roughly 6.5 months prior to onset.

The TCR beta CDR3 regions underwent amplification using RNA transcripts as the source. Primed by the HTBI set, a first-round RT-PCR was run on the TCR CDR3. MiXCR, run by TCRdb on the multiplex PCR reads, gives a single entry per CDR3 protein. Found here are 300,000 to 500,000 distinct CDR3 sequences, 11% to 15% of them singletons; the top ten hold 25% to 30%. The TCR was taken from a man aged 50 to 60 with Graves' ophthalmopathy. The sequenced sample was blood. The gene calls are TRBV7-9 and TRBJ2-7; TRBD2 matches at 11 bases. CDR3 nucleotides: TGTGCCAGCAGCTTACAAACTAGCGGGAGAAGGCAGTACTTC. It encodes CASSLQTSGRRQYF.